Listed below are T cell receptor beta chains from one sample, sequenced in a study of memory CD4+ T cells and cytomegalovirus serostatus. TCRdb keeps only in-frame clones here, not all; method: immunoSEQ multiplex PCR. The repertoire consists of about 100,000 clones, with 75% to 90% occurring once and the leading ten covering 3.6%. Sequenced material: memory CD4+ T cells from blood. These receptor sequences come from an adult in good health and CMV-seropositive. Each CDR3 is given with its conserved first and last residue. D genes are given only for firm matches. The listing skips clone size in some rows; elsewhere it reads once, few, many or a size class.

size	V	J	length	D	DNA	CDR3
.	TRBV7-7	TRBJ2-2	18	TRBD2	TGTGCTAGCAGCTTAGTCCCCCACGGGGGGGCGGACACCGGGGAGCTGTTTTTT	CASSLVPHGGADTGELFF
.	TRBV19	TRBJ1-3	12	.	TGTGCCAGTAAGGAGTCTGGAAACACCATATATTTT	CASKESGNTIYF
.	TRBV28	TRBJ1-4	14	.	TGTGCCAGCAGAATAGGAGGGACTAATGAAAAACTGTTTTTT	CASRIGGTNEKLFF
.	TRBV5-1	TRBJ2-7	14	.	TGCGCCAGCAGCTTGGGGGTGCTCTCCTACGAGCAGTACTTC	CASSLGVLSYEQYF
.	TRBV5-4	TRBJ2-1	15	.	TGTGCCAGCAGCTTGGACACCAACTCCTACAATGAGCAGTTCTTC	CASSLDTNSYNEQFF
.	TRBV7-2	TRBJ2-3	14	.	TGTGCCAGCAGCTTTTACAGGGGCACAGATACGCAGTATTTT	CASSFYRGTDTQYF
.	TRBV30	TRBJ1-1	15	TRBD1	TGTGCCTGGGGTGGGACAGGGGGGATGAACACTGAAGCTTTCTTT	CAWGGTGGMNTEAFF
.	TRBV7-2	TRBJ1-1	14	.	TGTGCCAGCAGCTTTGGGCAGTCGAACACTGAAGCTTTCTTT	CASSFGQSNTEAFF
.	TRBV28	TRBJ2-1	12	.	TGTGCCAGCAGTTTATACTACAATGAGCAGTTCTTC	CASSLYYNEQFF
.	TRBV5-1	TRBJ2-2	15	.	TGCGCCAGCAGCTTACAGGGTATAAACACCGGGGAGCTGTTTTTT	CASSLQGINTGELFF
few	TRBV2	TRBJ1-3	13	.	TGTGCCAGCATGATGAGCTCTGGAAACACCATATATTTT	CASMMSSGNTIYF
.	TRBV29-1	TRBJ2-3	17	TRBD2	TGCAGCGTTGGTCCCCTCCGGACTAGCGGTCTCACAGATACGCAGTATTTT	CSVGPLRTSGLTDTQYF
.	TRBV19	TRBJ2-7	17	TRBD1	TGTGCCAGTAGCCGGAGAGGGGGCATCACTAACTCCTACGAGCAGTACTTC	CASSRRGGITNSYEQYF
.	TRBV5-6	TRBJ2-7	14	.	TGTGCCAGCAGCTTGTCCAGGGGGGCCTACGAGCAGTACTTC	CASSLSRGAYEQYF
.	TRBV30	TRBJ1-5	13	.	TGTGCCTGGAGTCGGTGGAGCAATCAGCCCCAGCATTTT	CAWSRWSNQPQHF
.	TRBV6-5	TRBJ1-1	13	.	TGTGCCAGCAGTTATCTGGTGAACACTGAAGCTTTCTTT	CASSYLVNTEAFF
.	TRBV28	TRBJ1-2	14	TRBD1	TGTGCCAGCAGGGAAACAGGGGGAGACTATGGCTACACCTTC	CASRETGGDYGYTF
.	TRBV18	TRBJ2-2	17	.	TGTGCCAGCTCGTGGACCTTGGGCGGGGCAAACACCGGGGAGCTGTTTTTT	CASSWTLGGANTGELFF
.	TRBV5-1	TRBJ1-1	14	.	TGCGCCAGCAGCTTAACGACGGAGAACACTGAAGCTTTCTTT	CASSLTTENTEAFF
once	TRBV6-1	TRBJ1-5	14	TRBD1	TGTGCCAGCAACTCAGGGGGCTTACGGCAGCCCCAGCATTTT	CASNSGGLRQPQHF
.	TRBV11-1	TRBJ2-1	13	.	TGTGCCAGCAAATGGGGGCCCTTGGGTGAGCAGTTCTTC	CASKWGPLGEQFF
.	TRBV5-6	TRBJ2-1	15	.	TGTGCCAGCAGCTTGGGTCGGACTCCGGACAATGAGCAGTTCTTC	CASSLGRTPDNEQFF
.	TRBV7-3	TRBJ2-7	15	TRBD2	TGTGCCAGCAGCTTACATAGCGGGGAACTCTACGAGCAGTACTTC	CASSLHSGELYEQYF
.	TRBV6-1	TRBJ2-7	18	.	TGTGCCAGCAGTGAAAAGTGGACCACCCAAGGGGTTCCCTACGAGCAGTACTTC	CASSEKWTTQGVPYEQYF
.	TRBV2	TRBJ1-4	12	.	TGTGCCAGCAGTGAAGGTCCTGAAAAACTGTTTTTT	CASSEGPEKLFF
.	TRBV19	TRBJ1-1	15	.	TGTGCCAGTAGTGCTTACCGGGTCGTCGAGGTTGCAGCTTTCTTT	CASSAYRVVEVAAFF
few	TRBV2	TRBJ2-5	13	.	TGTGCCAGCAGTGATCGCCGGCGAGAGACCCAGTACTTC	CASSDRRRETQYF
.	TRBV5-5	TRBJ1-3	14	TRBD1	TGTGCCAGCAGCCAAGGGACAGGGGGAAACACCATATATTTT	CASSQGTGGNTIYF
.	TRBV28	TRBJ1-2	14	.	TGTGCCAGCAGCCTGGGGAGGGCTAACTATGGCTACACCTTC	CASSLGRANYGYTF
.	TRBV7-2	TRBJ1-2	13	.	TGTGCCAGCAGCCCGTACGGTGACTATGGCTACACCTTC	CASSPYGDYGYTF
.	TRBV27	TRBJ2-2	13	.	TGTGCCAGCAGTCCAGCGAACACCGGGGAGCTGTTTTTT	CASSPANTGELFF